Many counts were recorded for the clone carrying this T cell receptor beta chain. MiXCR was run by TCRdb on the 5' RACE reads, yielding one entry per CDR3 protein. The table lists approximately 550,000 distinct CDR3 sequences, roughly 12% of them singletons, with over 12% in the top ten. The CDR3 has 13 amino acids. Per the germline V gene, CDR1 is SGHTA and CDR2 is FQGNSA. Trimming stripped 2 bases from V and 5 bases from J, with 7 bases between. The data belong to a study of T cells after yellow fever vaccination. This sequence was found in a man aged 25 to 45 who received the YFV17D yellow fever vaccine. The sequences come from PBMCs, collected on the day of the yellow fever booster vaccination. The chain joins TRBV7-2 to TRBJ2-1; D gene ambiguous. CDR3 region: CASSLTSHNEQFF. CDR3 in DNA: TGTGCCAGCAGCTTAACGTCACACAATGAGCAGTTCTTC.